What follows are 16 T cell receptor beta chains derived from one specimen sequenced in a study of blood T cell repertoires in COVID-19. Assay: immunoSEQ multiplex PCR; the TCRdb copy retains only in-frame clones and omits some. The profile shows under 400,000 clones, about 86% of them singletons. Sequencing was carried out using PBMCs or T cells enriched from blood (not recorded which). Receptors originate from a middle-aged woman with acute COVID-19.

V is TRBV7-8 and J is TRBJ2-3, with unresolved D. The ends were cut back, 1 base at V and 1 base at J, with 9 bases in the middle. Germline lookup yields CDR1 SGHVS and CDR2 FQNEAQ. The CDR3 is 15 amino acids. CDR3 nucleotide sequence: TGTGCCAGCAGCTTAGAACGTGGAGGCACAGATACGCAGTATTTT. This encodes CASSLERGGTDTQYF.

This chain connects TRBV4-3 to TRBJ2-7, with TRBD1 matching 9 bases. After removal of 1 base from V and 2 bases from J, the junction contained 3 bases not matched to a gene. CDR1 LGHNA and CDR2 YSLEER come from the germline V gene. The CDR3 extends over 15 amino acids. CDR3 DNA: TGCGCCAGCAGCCAAGGACAGGGGGGAACCTACGAGCAGTACTTC. Its protein product is CASSQGQGGTYEQYF.

The chain recombines TRBV6-5 with TRBJ1-2, with D maybe TRBD1 (6 bases). This CDR3 is 13 amino acids long. Germline V lookup: CDR1 MNHEY, CDR2 SVGAGI. Trimming took 5 bases from V and 3 from J, leaving 10 bases between them. This CDR3 reads CASSQDSHYGYTF. The CDR3 DNA reads as TGTGCCAGCAGTCAGGACAGCCACTATGGCTACACCTTC.

V and J are TRBV7-9 and TRBJ2-3; D remains unclear. Trimming pared 3 bases from V and 5 bases from J, leaving 9 bases between. The CDR3 loop spans 13 amino acids. The V gene's germline CDR1 is SEHNR and CDR2 FQNEAQ (reference sequence). Here the CDR3 DNA reads TGTGCCAGCAGCTTGGAGACGGGAGATACGCAGTATTTT. It translates to CASSLETGDTQYF.

The CDR3 bases are TGCGCCAGCAGCTTTGAGAAGACGAACACCGGGGAGCTGTTTTTT. Translation gives CASSFEKTNTGELFF. J is TRBJ2-2 and V is TRBV5-1, with D hard to call. CDR3 length: 15 residues. In germline, CDR1 is SGHRS, CDR2 YFSETQ. Trimming shortened V by 2 bases and J by 0 bases, and 8 bases separated the two germline ends.

In this sample, this clone turned up once. The J gene is TRBJ1-2, the V gene TRBV5-5; 7 bases fit TRBD1. Unmatched junction bases numbered 14, after V lost 4 bases and J lost 5 bases. The CDR3 extends over 16 amino acids. The germline CDR1 and CDR2 sequences are SGHKS and YYEKEE (reference sequence). Here the CDR3 reads CASSRTEDRSPYGYTF. The CDR3 nucleotides are TGTGCCAGCAGCCGCACCGAGGACAGGTCCCCTTATGGCTACACCTTC. The full variable domain, its missing parts supplied by reference TRBV5-5 and TRBJ1-2, is DAGVTQSPTHLIKTRGQQVTLRCSPISGHKSVSWYQQVLGQGPQFIFQYYEKEERGRGNFPDRFSARQFPNYSSELNVNALLLGDSALYLCASSRTEDRSPYGYTFGSGTRLTVV.

This chain links TRBV18 with TRBJ2-1; 7 bases agree with TRBD2. The trim removed 0 bases at V and 5 bases at J, leaving 4 bases unmatched. Germline-derived CDR1 and CDR2 are KGHSH and LQKENI. The CDR3 totals 15 residues. This chain's CDR3 is CASSPPGLADNEQFF. Here the CDR3 DNA reads TGTGCCAGCTCACCACCTGGCCTAGCGGACAATGAGCAGTTCTTC.

The CDR3 here is CASSGRSASSYEQYF. CDR3 bases: TGTGCCAGCAGTGGGAGGTCGGCGAGCTCCTACGAGCAGTACTTC. The chain couples TRBV2 to TRBJ2-7; tentative D call: TRBD2 (5 bases). Trimming removed 4 bases from V and 0 bases from J, with 13 bases in between. This CDR3 comprises 15 residues. Germline values: CDR1 SNHLY, CDR2 FYNNEI.

The chain has TRBV7-8 and TRBJ1-1; D ambiguous. Trimming shortened V by 5 bases and J by 5 bases, and 15 bases separated the two germline ends. The CDR3 is 14 amino acids. The germline CDR1 and CDR2 sequences are SGHVS and FQNEAQ. CDR3 residues: CASSLGVVGTEAFF. The CDR3 DNA sequence: TGTGCCAGCAGCCTAGGCGTGGTCGGGACTGAAGCTTTCTTT.

The V call is TRBV9, the J call TRBJ2-1; D possibly corresponds to TRBD2 (6 bases). The V end was cut by 4 bases, the J end by 4 bases, with 15 bases between. The CDR3 is 15 amino acids. Germline lookup yields CDR1 SGDLS and CDR2 YYNGEE. The DNA for the CDR3 is TGTGCCAGCAGCCGTCCCGGGACTCCTTACAATGAGCAGTTCTTC. This sequence encodes CASSRPGTPYNEQFF.

V usage is TRBV15 and J usage is TRBJ1-3; TRBD1 agrees at 7 bases. The CDR3 sequence is 15 residues long. The germline V gene encodes CDR1 LNHNV and CDR2 YYDKDF (reference sequence). J was trimmed by 4 bases and V by 5 bases; bases with no gene match: 8. Here the CDR3 reads CATSPNDRDGNTIYF. DNA of the CDR3: TGTGCCACCAGCCCTAATGACAGGGACGGAAACACCATATATTTT.

The chain employs TRBV7-9 and TRBJ1-4; D unresolved. The CDR3 extends over 14 amino acids. Germline CDR1 and CDR2: SEHNR and FQNEAQ (reference sequence). The V end was cut by 4 bases, the J end by 6 bases, with 12 bases between. Written as DNA, the CDR3 is TGTGCCAGCAGCTCCTCAGATCAGGATGAAAAACTGTTTTTT. Translating gives CASSSSDQDEKLFF.

The rearrangement joins TRBV28 to TRBJ2-3; a weak D match, TRBD2 (6 bases). Per germline, CDR1 MDHEN and CDR2 SYDVKM. V shed 3 bases and J shed 2 bases, with 21 bases lying between them. This CDR3 has 18 amino acids. CDR3 nucleotide sequence: TGTGCCAGCAGTTTTCAATTAGGGAGTTCGCGGGACACAGATACGCAGTATTTT. It is translated as CASSFQLGSSRDTDTQYF.

The chain couples TRBV10-3 to TRBJ2-1, with D perhaps TRBD1 (5 bases). The CDR3 is made up of 16 amino acids. Germline-derived CDR1 and CDR2 are ENHRY and SYGVKD. V lost 0 bases, J lost 5 bases, and 14 bases lay in between. CDR3 protein: CAISESWQGGDNEQFF. Here the CDR3 DNA reads TGTGCCATCAGTGAGTCCTGGCAGGGTGGCGACAATGAGCAGTTCTTC.

This clone was recorded once. The chain links TRBV11-2 to TRBJ2-5; tentative D call: TRBD1 (5 bases). Trimming took 1 base from V and 1 from J, leaving 10 bases between them. CDR3 length: 15 amino acids. Germline CDR1 reads SGHAT; CDR2 reads FQNNGV. CDR3 loop: CASSLVQGAQETQYF. CDR3 in DNA: TGTGCCAGCAGCTTAGTTCAGGGCGCCCAAGAGACCCAGTACTTC.

The chain carries TRBV5-4 and TRBJ1-2, with 9 nucleotides matching TRBD1. The CDR3 sequence is 16 residues long. Germline CDR1 SGHNT, CDR2 YYREEE (reference sequence). The junction had 8 bases not matched to a gene; V was cut back by 1 base and J by 4 bases. The CDR3 coding sequence is TGTGCCAGCAGCTTGTTACAGGGGGCGCTTAGCTATGGCTACACCTTC. Protein: CASSLLQGALSYGYTF.